Listed below are T cell receptor beta chains from one sample, sequenced in a study of regulatory T cells in long-lasting Graves disease. Using its own MiXCR run on the multiplex PCR reads, TCRdb lists one record per CDR3 protein. The table includes almost 350,000 distinct CDR3 sequences, 15% to 20% detected once. The input for sequencing was peripheral blood mononuclear cells (PBMCs), taken when the disease was refractory, from a patient treated with antithyroid drugs. Every receptor here comes from a female donor with Graves disease. CDR3s include the opening cysteine and the closing phenylalanine or tryptophan. Each record gives: D gene, clone size, V gene, J gene, CDR3 DNA, CDR3 protein. The D gene is left open where the match is weak. Only part of the rows carry a size: once, few, many, or a class if the clone is expanded.

>-|-|TRBV10-3|TRBJ2-2
TGTGCCATCAGTGAGGTGGGGCTCACCGGGGAGCTGTTTTTT
CAISEVGLTGELFF
>TRBD2|many|TRBV20-1|TRBJ2-4
TGCAGTGCCTCTTACCCACAGCGGGAGAGTCTAGCCAAAAACATTCAGTACTTC
CSASYPQRESLAKNIQYF
>-|many|TRBV2|TRBJ2-5
TGTGCCAGCAAACGAGATGTCAGACAAGAGACCCAGTACTTC
CASKRDVRQETQYF
>-|-|TRBV15|TRBJ2-1
TGTGCCACCAGCAGAGGGCACGGGGTCTACAATGAGCAGTTCTTC
CATSRGHGVYNEQFF
>-|few|TRBV15|TRBJ1-5
TGTGCCACCAGCAGGCTTAGCAATCAGCCCCAGCATTTT
CATSRLSNQPQHF
>TRBD2|-|TRBV6-5|TRBJ2-3
TGTGCCAGCAGTTACAGCAGGTCTAGCGGGAGTGCAGATACGCAGTATTTT
CASSYSRSSGSADTQYF
>-|few|TRBV12-3/TRBV12-4|TRBJ1-6
TGTGCCAGCAGTTACTCAGGGGTTTCACCCCTCCACTTT
CASSYSGVSPLHF
>-|-|TRBV5-4|TRBJ2-4
TGTGCCAGCAGCCCCGGACGGGACCTAGCCAAAAACATTCAGTACTTC
CASSPGRDLAKNIQYF
>-|many|TRBV6-1|TRBJ1-1
TGTGCCAGCAGAAGCACAGACAGACGAAACACTGAAGCTTTCTTT
CASRSTDRRNTEAFF
>-|few|TRBV18|TRBJ2-7
TGTGCCAGCTCACCATATCGGACGAGCTACGAGCAGTACTTC
CASSPYRTSYEQYF
>-|many|TRBV2|TRBJ1-6
TGTGCCGGCCGGGTAGCCTATAATTCACCCCTCCACTTT
CAGRVAYNSPLHF
>-|few|TRBV7-6|TRBJ1-1
TGTGCCAGCAGCAGGGCGGGGAACACTGAAGCTTTCTTT
CASSRAGNTEAFF
>TRBD2|many|TRBV18|TRBJ2-5
TGTGCCAGTGCCTTAGCGGGGCAGCGAGAGACCCAGTACTTC
CASALAGQRETQYF
>-|many|TRBV27|TRBJ2-7
TGTGCCAGCAGTCTTTCCTACCGGCCCACAAACGAGCAGTACTTC
CASSLSYRPTNEQYF
>TRBD1|few|TRBV12-3/TRBV12-4|TRBJ1-1
TGTGCCAGCAGTCCACAGACAGGGACTGAAGCTTTCTTT
CASSPQTGTEAFF
>-|once|TRBV5-4|TRBJ1-1
TGTGCCAGCAGCTCTCTGAAGGAGAACACTGAAGCTTTCTTT
CASSSLKENTEAFF
>-|-|TRBV3-1|TRBJ2-7
TGTGCCAGCAGCCAAGCGCCTAGATCCTACGAGCAGTACTTC
CASSQAPRSYEQYF
>-|-|TRBV4-1|TRBJ1-1
TGCGCCAGCAGCCAAGTTGGACAGATTAACACTGAAGCTTTCTTT
CASSQVGQINTEAFF
>-|few|TRBV15|TRBJ2-7
TGTGCCACCAGCAGAGGGTGGACCGACCTCTACGAGCAGTACTTC
CATSRGWTDLYEQYF
>-|-|TRBV20-1|TRBJ1-5
TGCAGTGCTAGGGTGGGCACCAGCAATCAGCCCCAGCATTTT
CSARVGTSNQPQHF
>-|few|TRBV7-8|TRBJ1-5
TGTGCCAGCAGCTTAGTTAACAGCCTGTCGTATCAGCCCCAGCATTTT
CASSLVNSLSYQPQHF
>-|-|TRBV27|TRBJ1-6
TGTGCCAGCAGTTTCTTCGGGGTGAGGACCTCTAATTCACCCCTCCACTTT
CASSFFGVRTSNSPLHF
>TRBD2|many|TRBV10-1|TRBJ2-1
TGCGCCAGCAGTGGGGCTAGCGGCAATGAGCAGTTCTTC
CASSGASGNEQFF
>-|-|TRBV9|TRBJ1-4
TGTGCCAGCAGCGTGGGCAGTAATGAAAAACTGTTTTTT
CASSVGSNEKLFF
>-|-|TRBV6-1|TRBJ1-2
TGTGCCAGCAGCTCCGAGGGGTCTGGCTATGGCTACACCTTC
CASSSEGSGYGYTF